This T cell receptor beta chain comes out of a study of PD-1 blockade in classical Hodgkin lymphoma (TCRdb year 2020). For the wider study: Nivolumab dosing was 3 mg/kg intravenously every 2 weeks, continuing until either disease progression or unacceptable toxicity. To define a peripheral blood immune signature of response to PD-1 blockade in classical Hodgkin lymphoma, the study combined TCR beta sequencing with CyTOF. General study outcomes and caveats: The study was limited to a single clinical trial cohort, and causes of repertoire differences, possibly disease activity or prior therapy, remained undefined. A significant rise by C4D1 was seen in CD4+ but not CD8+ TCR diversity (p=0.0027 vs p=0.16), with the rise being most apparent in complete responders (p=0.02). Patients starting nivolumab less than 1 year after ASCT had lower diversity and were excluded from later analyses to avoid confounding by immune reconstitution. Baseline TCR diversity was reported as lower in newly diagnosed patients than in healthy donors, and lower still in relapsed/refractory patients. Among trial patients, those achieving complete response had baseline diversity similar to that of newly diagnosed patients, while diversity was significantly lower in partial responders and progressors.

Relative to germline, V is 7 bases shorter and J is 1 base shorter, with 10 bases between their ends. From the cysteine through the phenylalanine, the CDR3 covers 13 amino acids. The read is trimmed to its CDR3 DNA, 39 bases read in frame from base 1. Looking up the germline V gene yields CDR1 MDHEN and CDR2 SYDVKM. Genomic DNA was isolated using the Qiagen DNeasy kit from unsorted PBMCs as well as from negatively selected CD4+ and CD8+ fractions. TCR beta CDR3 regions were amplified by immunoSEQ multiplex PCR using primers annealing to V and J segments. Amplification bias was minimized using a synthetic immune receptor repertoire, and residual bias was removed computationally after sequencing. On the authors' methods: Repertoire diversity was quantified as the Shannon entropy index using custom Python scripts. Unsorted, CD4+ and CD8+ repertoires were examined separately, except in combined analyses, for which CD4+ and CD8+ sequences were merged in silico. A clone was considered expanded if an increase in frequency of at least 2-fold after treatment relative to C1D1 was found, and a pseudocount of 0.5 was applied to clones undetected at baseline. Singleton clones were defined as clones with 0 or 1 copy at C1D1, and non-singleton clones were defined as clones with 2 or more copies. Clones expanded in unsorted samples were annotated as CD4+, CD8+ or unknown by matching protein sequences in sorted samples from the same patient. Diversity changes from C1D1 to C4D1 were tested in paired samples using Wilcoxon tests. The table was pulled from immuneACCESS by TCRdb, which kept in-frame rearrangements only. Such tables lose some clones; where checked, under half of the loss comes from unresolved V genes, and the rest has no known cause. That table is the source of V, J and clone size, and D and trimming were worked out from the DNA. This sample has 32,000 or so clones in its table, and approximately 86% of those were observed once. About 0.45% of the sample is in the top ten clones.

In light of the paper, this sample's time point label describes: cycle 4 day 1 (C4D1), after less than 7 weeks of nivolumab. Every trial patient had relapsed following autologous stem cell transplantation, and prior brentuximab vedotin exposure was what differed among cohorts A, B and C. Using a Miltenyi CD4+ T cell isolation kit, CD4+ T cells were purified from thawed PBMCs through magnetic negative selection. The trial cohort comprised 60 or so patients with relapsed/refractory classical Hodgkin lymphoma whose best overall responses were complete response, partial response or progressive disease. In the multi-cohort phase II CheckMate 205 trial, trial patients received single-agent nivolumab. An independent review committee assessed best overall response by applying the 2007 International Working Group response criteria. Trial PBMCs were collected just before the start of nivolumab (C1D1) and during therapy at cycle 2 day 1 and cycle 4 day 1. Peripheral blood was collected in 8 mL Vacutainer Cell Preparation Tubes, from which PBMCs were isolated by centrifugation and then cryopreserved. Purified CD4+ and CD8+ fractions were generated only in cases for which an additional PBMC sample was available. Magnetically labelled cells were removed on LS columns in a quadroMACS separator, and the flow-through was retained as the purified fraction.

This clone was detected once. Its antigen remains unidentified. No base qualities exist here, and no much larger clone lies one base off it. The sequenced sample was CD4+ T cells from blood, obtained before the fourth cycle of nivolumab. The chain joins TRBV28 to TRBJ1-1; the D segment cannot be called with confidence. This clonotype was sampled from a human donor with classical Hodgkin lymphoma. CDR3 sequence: CASKYQENTEAFF. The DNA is TGTGCCAGCAAATATCAGGAGAACACTGAAGCTTTCTTT. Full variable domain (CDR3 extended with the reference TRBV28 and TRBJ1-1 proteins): DVKVTQSSRYLVKRTGEKVFLECVQDMDHENMFWYRQDPGLGLRLIYFSYDVKMKEKGDIPEGYSVSREKKERFSLILESASTNQTSMYLCASKYQENTEAFFGQGTRLTVV.